This is a list of T cell receptor beta chains from one sample in a study of cytomegalovirus exposure and HLA in healthy donors. Libraries were prepared by immunoSEQ multiplex PCR; TCRdb keeps only in-frame clonotypes and omits some of them. The table lists about 120,000 clones, roughly 80% of them singletons. The sequencing sample was made of PBMCs. The source of these receptors is a female donor in good health and CMV-seropositive. The CDR3 runs from the conserved cysteine through the conserved F or W. A D gene is named only where the DNA matches it firmly. A row's size may be missing; if present it is once, few, many or a size class.

NA 16 NA TRBJ1-5 TRBV5-1 CASSLGGGDSNQPQHF TGCGCCAGCAGCTTGGGGGGGGGCGATAGCAATCAGCCCCAGCATTTT
NA 16 TRBD1 TRBJ1-6 TRBV7-9 CASSLEDRGGVSPLHF TGTGCCAGCAGCTTAGAGGACAGGGGGGGGGTTTCACCCCTCCACTTT
NA 15 TRBD2 TRBJ2-5 TRBV7-9 CASSQLAGAQETQYF TGTGCCAGCAGTCAACTAGCGGGGGCCCAAGAGACCCAGTACTTC
NA 15 NA TRBJ2-2 TRBV5-1 CASSLGPLSEEELFF TGCGCCAGCAGCTTGGGTCCCCTTAGCGAGGAGGAGCTGTTTTTT
NA 13 NA TRBJ1-1 TRBV11-2 CASSLESNTEAFF TGTGCCAGCAGCTTAGAGAGTAACACTGAAGCTTTCTTT
NA 16 NA TRBJ2-7 TRBV25-1 CATQDARGEGEYEQYF TGTGCCACTCAGGACGCCAGGGGGGAAGGGGAATACGAGCAGTACTTC
NA 17 NA TRBJ1-1 TRBV5-1 CASSSGQTLPSRTEAFF TGCGCCAGCAGCTCCGGACAGACCCTACCAAGTAGGACTGAAGCTTTCTTT
few 14 TRBD1 TRBJ2-7 TRBV10-2 CASTGQGFSYEQYF TGCGCCAGCACCGGACAGGGCTTCTCCTACGAGCAGTACTTC
NA 16 TRBD1 TRBJ2-5 TRBV7-9 CASSWRRPGQEETQYF TGTGCCAGCAGCTGGAGGCGACCGGGACAGGAAGAGACCCAGTACTTC
few 16 TRBD2 TRBJ2-3 TRBV7-2 CASSLGLAGGADTQYF TGTGCCAGCAGCCTGGGACTAGCGGGGGGAGCAGATACGCAGTATTTT
NA 13 TRBD1 TRBJ1-2 TRBV5-1 CASSVGQGNGYTF TGCGCCAGCAGCGTTGGACAGGGAAATGGCTACACCTTC
NA 13 NA TRBJ2-5 TRBV10-2 CASSSQGRETQYF TGCGCCAGCAGTTCACAGGGGAGGGAGACCCAGTACTTC
few 13 NA TRBJ2-5 TRBV27 CASSGIARETQYF TGTGCCAGCAGTGGAATAGCGAGAGAGACCCAGTACTTC
NA 14 TRBD1 TRBJ2-7 TRBV4-1 CASSTRQGEDEQYF TGCGCCAGCAGCACCCGACAGGGGGAGGACGAGCAGTACTTC
NA 15 NA TRBJ2-7 TRBV28 CASSLPGHLGYEQYF TGTGCCAGCAGTCTGCCGGGACATCTCGGTTACGAGCAGTACTTC
NA 13 NA TRBJ2-7 TRBV10-2 CASSESKGSEQYF TGCGCCAGCAGTGAGTCGAAGGGGTCCGAGCAGTACTTC
NA 15 TRBD1 TRBJ2-7 TRBV30 CAWRRKTGHSYEQYF TGTGCCTGGAGGAGGAAGACAGGGCACTCCTACGAGCAGTACTTC
NA 16 TRBD1 TRBJ2-2 TRBV7-9 CASSRRRQGSTGELFF TGTGCCAGCAGCCGAAGAAGACAGGGAAGTACCGGGGAGCTGTTTTTT
NA 15 NA TRBJ1-6 TRBV13 CASSLDPPGNSPLHF TGTGCCAGCAGCTTAGATCCCCCGGGGAATTCACCCCTCCACTTT
NA 13 TRBD2 TRBJ2-1 TRBV5-4 CASIHWGGDEQFF TGTGCCAGCATTCATTGGGGAGGGGATGAGCAGTTCTTC
once 13 NA TRBJ1-5 TRBV19 CASGGRPNQPQHF TGTGCCAGTGGGGGCCGGCCTAATCAGCCCCAGCATTTT
NA 15 TRBD2 TRBJ2-7 TRBV5-1 CASSLSLAGAGEQYF TGCGCCAGCAGCTTGTCACTAGCGGGGGCCGGCGAGCAGTACTTC
NA 14 NA TRBJ1-1 TRBV7-8 CASSLSMRATEAFF TGTGCCAGCAGCTTATCGATGCGCGCCACTGAAGCTTTCTTT
NA 13 NA TRBJ1-1 TRBV28 CASTTGGDTEAFF TGTGCCAGCACCACCGGAGGGGACACTGAAGCTTTCTTT
NA 14 TRBD2 TRBJ2-3 TRBV7-9 CASSDGLAPDTQYF TGTGCCAGCAGCGACGGACTAGCCCCAGATACGCAGTATTTT
NA 15 TRBD1 TRBJ2-1 TRBV18 CASSQGQGFFNEQFF TGTGCCAGCTCACAGGGACAGGGGTTCTTTAATGAGCAGTTCTTC
NA 16 NA TRBJ1-6 TRBV18 CASSVDSGSYNSPLHF TGTGCCAGCTCAGTTGACAGTGGGTCCTATAATTCACCCCTCCACTTT
few 15 NA TRBJ2-1 TRBV6-6 CASSYSAGPYNEQFF TGTGCCAGCAGTTACTCAGCAGGTCCATACAATGAGCAGTTCTTC
NA 16 TRBD1 TRBJ1-5 TRBV19 CASSDRGPYSNQPQHF TGTGCCAGTAGCGACAGGGGCCCATATAGCAATCAGCCCCAGCATTTT